These T cell receptor beta chains were read from a single sample in a study of control samples from healthy donors and cancer patients. Libraries were prepared by immunoSEQ multiplex PCR; TCRdb keeps only in-frame clonotypes and omits some of them. Among roughly 370,000 clones, 90% were seen once, and the ten largest hold 6% to 7%. The material sequenced was PBMCs. The receptors were sampled from a middle-aged man with head and neck cancer. Both conserved end residues are part of each CDR3. Each record gives: clone size, V gene, D gene, J gene, CDR3 DNA, CDR3 protein. A D gene is named only where the DNA matches it firmly. Not every row has a clone size; where given, it reads once, few, many or a size class.

.,TRBV3-1/TRBV3-2,.,TRBJ2-6,TGTGCCAGCAGCCAGACACCTTCTGGGGCCAACGTCCTGACTTTC,CASSQTPSGANVLTF
.,TRBV12-3/TRBV12-4,.,TRBJ2-7,TGTGCCAGCAAACATTCCTACGAGCAGTACTTC,CASKHSYEQYF
.,TRBV10-1,TRBD2,TRBJ2-5,TGCGCCAGCGGATCCGGGACTAACCAAGAGACCCAGTACTTC,CASGSGTNQETQYF
.,TRBV4-1,.,TRBJ1-4,TGCGCCAGCAGCCAAGATCAGGGGCAGGGAGAAAAACTGTTTTTT,CASSQDQGQGEKLFF
few,TRBV5-6,TRBD1,TRBJ2-7,TGTGCCAGCAGCACGTTCGGGACAGCCTTATACGAGCAGTACTTC,CASSTFGTALYEQYF
.,TRBV19,.,TRBJ1-5,TGTGCCAGTCATTGGGGGGTTGAACAGCCCCAGCATTTT,CASHWGVEQPQHF
once,TRBV4-2,.,TRBJ2-3,TGTGCCAGCAGCCAAAGAGGGGCCGAAGATACGCAGTATTTT,CASSQRGAEDTQYF
.,TRBV10-2,.,TRBJ1-1,TGCGCCAGCAGGCAACAGGGCGCGAACACTGAAGCTTTCTTT,CASRQQGANTEAFF
.,TRBV5-1,.,TRBJ2-2,TGCGCCAGCAGCTTTCTAGGAGGGTCAAACGCCGGGGAGCTGTTTTTT,CASSFLGGSNAGELFF
.,TRBV9,.,TRBJ1-5,TGTGCCAGCAGCGCGACCGGACAAACTAATCAGCCCCAGCATTTT,CASSATGQTNQPQHF
once,TRBV7-9,TRBD1,TRBJ1-5,TGTGCCAGCAGCTCAGGGGGATCGGGCAATCAGCCCCAGCATTTT,CASSSGGSGNQPQHF
.,TRBV11-1,TRBD2,TRBJ2-3,TGTGCCAGCAGCTTAGCAGTAGCGGGGGGCACAGATACGCAGTATTTT,CASSLAVAGGTDTQYF
.,TRBV4-2,TRBD2,TRBJ2-1,TGTGCCAGCAGCCAAGTGGCGGTACTAGCGGGTAAATACAATGAGCAGTTCTTC,CASSQVAVLAGKYNEQFF
.,TRBV28,.,TRBJ1-1,TGTGCCAGCAGTTTGGGGGCAGGGGCTGAAGCTTTCTTT,CASSLGAGAEAFF
.,TRBV27,.,TRBJ1-1,TGTGCCAGCAGTAGATGGACAAGCGCGAACACTGAAGCTTTCTTT,CASSRWTSANTEAFF
.,TRBV2,TRBD2,TRBJ2-1,TGTGCCAGCAGTGCTGGGCGGGGGGAGTACAATGAGCAGTTCTTC,CASSAGRGEYNEQFF
few,TRBV15,TRBD2,TRBJ2-5,TGTGCCACCAGCAGAGATGGGGGGGTCCAAGAGACCCAGTACTTC,CATSRDGGVQETQYF
.,TRBV29-1,.,TRBJ1-5,TGCAGCGTTGTTCCAGATAGCAATCAGCCCCAGCATTTT,CSVVPDSNQPQHF
.,TRBV29-1,.,TRBJ2-3,TGCAGCGCACATCCCGAACCGTCAGATACGCAGTATTTT,CSAHPEPSDTQYF
few,TRBV28,.,TRBJ2-3,TGTGCCAGCAGTCTTCTCGGACTTTTCTCTGGCACAGATACGCAGTATTTT,CASSLLGLFSGTDTQYF
.,TRBV11-2,.,TRBJ2-3,TGTGCAGGATCCCGGGGTGCTTCAGATACGCAGTATTTT,CAGSRGASDTQYF
.,TRBV19,.,TRBJ1-3,TGTGCCAGTAGTATAGATCTCCGCTCTGGAAACACCATATATTTT,CASSIDLRSGNTIYF
.,TRBV7-9,.,TRBJ2-5,TGTGCCAGCATCGAACTGACACAAGAGACCCAGTACTTC,CASIELTQETQYF
.,TRBV29-1,TRBD1,TRBJ1-5,TGCAGCGTTGCGATAGAGACAGGGAGGAATCAGCCCCAGCATTTT,CSVAIETGRNQPQHF
.,TRBV6-6,.,TRBJ2-2,TGTGCCAGCAGTCCTGAGATCTCCGACAGATCGAACACCGGGGAGCTGTTTTTT,CASSPEISDRSNTGELFF
.,TRBV3-1/TRBV3-2,.,TRBJ2-3,TGTGCCAGCAGCCAAGCTAGTAGGGTGGGCACAGATACGCAGTATTTT,CASSQASRVGTDTQYF
once,TRBV7-8,.,TRBJ2-5,TGTGCCAGCAGCCGACAGACCCAAGAGACCCAGTACTTC,CASSRQTQETQYF
.,TRBV10-3,.,TRBJ1-5,TGTGCCATCAGTGAGGGGGGCGAAAGCAATCAGCCCCAGCATTTT,CAISEGGESNQPQHF
.,TRBV25-1,.,TRBJ2-3,TGTGCCAGCAGTGAATGGGTTGCAGATACGCAGTATTTT,CASSEWVADTQYF
.,TRBV4-2,.,TRBJ1-1,TGTGCCAGCAGCCAAGAGGTGAACCAGAACACTGAAGCTTTCTTT,CASSQEVNQNTEAFF
few,TRBV7-9,.,TRBJ1-1,TGTGCCAGCAGCCTGCCGACCCCTGAAGCTTTCTTT,CASSLPTPEAFF
.,TRBV7-3,.,TRBJ1-1,TGTGCCAGCAGCTCTTGGGGGGGCACTGAAGCTTTCTTT,CASSSWGGTEAFF
.,TRBV28,TRBD2,TRBJ2-1,TGTGCCAGCAGCTCTAGCGGTTCCGGGTACAATGAGCAGTTCTTC,CASSSSGSGYNEQFF
.,TRBV6-6,.,TRBJ2-2,TGTGCCACGAGCGCGAACACCGGGGAGCTGTTTTTT,CATSANTGELFF
.,TRBV5-1,.,TRBJ2-3,TGCGCCAGCAGCTTGAAGGATTCCACAGATACGCAGTATTTT,CASSLKDSTDTQYF
once,TRBV10-1,.,TRBJ2-3,TGCGCCAGCAGTGAAGACAGTGGTAGCACAGATACGCAGTATTTT,CASSEDSGSTDTQYF
.,TRBV5-4,TRBD1,TRBJ1-1,TGTGCCAGCAATCGGGACAGCGGGGCCGAAGCTTTCTTT,CASNRDSGAEAFF
.,TRBV28,TRBD2,TRBJ2-1,TGTGCCAGCAGTTTAGCAACTAGCGGGAGGGCCCTCGAGCAGTTCTTC,CASSLATSGRALEQFF